This TCR beta chain was profiled in a study of shared clonotypes between healthy human individuals. The wider study: Each donor's CD8 memory used one plate, CD8 naive two, each CD4 subset three.

An even split of each subset's genomic DNA across several immunoSEQ plates was performed. The assay was immunoSEQ multiplex PCR, and TCRdb's table has in-frame clones only and misses some. The sample carries nearly 1 million clones, 76% recorded once. Worth noting for this clone: What it binds is unknown.

Division of CD4+ cells produced a CD45RA+ naive subset and a CD45RA-negative memory subset. Study-wide points: Relative to their counterparts shared across all four donors, non-shared clonotypes exhibited diminished generation probabilities.

Source material: memory CD4+ T cells sorted from blood. Sample subset: CD45RA-negative fraction. The sequence was obtained from a man between 18 and 29 years old in good health.

The CDR3 DNA reads TGTGCCAGCAGCGGACAGGGCTTAGGCAATCAGCCCCAGCATTTT. It translates to CASSGQGLGNQPQHF. The V gene is TRBV28, the J gene TRBJ1-5; 8 bases are a match to TRBD1. The ends lost 6 bases at V and 2 bases at J; junction bases unmatched: 6. This CDR3 region has 15 residues. CDR1 is MDHEN and CDR2 is SYDVKM in the germline V gene.